Below, 32 T cell receptor beta chains from the same sample are listed, as sequenced in a study of shared clonotypes between healthy human individuals. The repertoire was sequenced with immunoSEQ multiplex PCR; TCRdb's copy has only in-frame clones and lacks some. There are 2 million to 3 million clones in the sample; under 95% occur only once, and 0.36% lies in the top ten. Input material: naive CD4+ T cells from PBMCs. Subset specified: CD45RA+ positively selected. These receptors all stem from a man younger than 35 in good health. Some clones in this sample may be carry-over from other donors' samples.

This chain uses TRBV28 with TRBJ2-5; D remains ambiguous. V was cut by 2 bases and J by 5 bases, with 6 bases left in between. This CDR3 region has 12 residues. Per the germline V gene, CDR1 is MDHEN and CDR2 is SYDVKM. CDR3 coding DNA: TGTGCCAGCAGTTTAGCTTTCGAGACCCAGTACTTC. Translated, it gives CASSLAFETQYF.

CDR3 in amino acids: CASSSFGGGMNTEAFF. The DNA of the CDR3 is TGCGCCAGCAGCTCCTTCGGAGGTGGGATGAACACTGAAGCTTTCTTT. The rearrangement links TRBV5-1 to TRBJ1-1; no firm D call. Germline V CDR1 and CDR2: SGHRS, YFSETQ. The V end lost 3 bases, the J end lost 0 bases, and 15 bases lay between the germline ends. CDR3 size: 16 residues.

CDR3 nucleotide sequence: TGTGCCAGCGTGGACACCCGACAAGGTGGCTATGGCTACACCTTC. As protein: CASVDTRQGGYGYTF. V gene TRBV28 combines with J gene TRBJ1-2, with a possible D match to TRBD1 (5 bases). There are 15 residues in the CDR3. V lost 8 bases, J lost 4 bases, and 20 bases lay in between. Germline CDR1 and CDR2: MDHEN and SYDVKM.

The genes are TRBV27 and TRBJ2-1, with 9 bases aligning to TRBD1. Germline V gives CDR1 MNHEY, CDR2 SMNVEV (reference sequence). Germline trimming cut 6 bases from V and 4 bases from J; bases unmatched to any gene: 7. The CDR3 consists of 15 residues. Here the CDR3 DNA reads TGTGCCAGCAGCTCACAGGGGGCATGGTACAATGAGCAGTTCTTC. It codes for CASSSQGAWYNEQFF.

The rearrangement uses TRBV28 and TRBJ1-5; D gene ambiguous. CDR1 is MDHEN, CDR2 SYDVKM, per germline. V was trimmed by 6 bases and J by 6 bases, leaving 18 bases between them. The CDR3 has 15 amino acids. The CDR3 is CASSRGGSGVQPQHF. In DNA form, the CDR3 reads TGTGCCAGCAGCCGGGGAGGAAGTGGGGTTCAGCCCCAGCATTTT.

The V gene is TRBV30, the J gene TRBJ2-1, with TRBD2 as a possible D gene (5 bases). Germline loops: CDR1 GTSNPN, CDR2 SVGIG (reference sequence). V was trimmed by 0 bases and J by 7 bases, leaving 10 bases between them. The CDR3 has 13 residues. The CDR3 DNA is TGTGCCTGGAGTGTATTAGGAGGTAATGAGCAGTTCTTC. Translating gives CAWSVLGGNEQFF.

Concerning this clone: The same CDR3 also results from other DNA sequences found in this sample. This chain connects TRBV7-3 to TRBJ2-1, with 11 bases matching TRBD2. Germline values: CDR1 SGHTA, CDR2 FQGTGA. Trimming removed 3 bases from V and 2 bases from J; junction bases left unmatched: 0. CDR3 length: 15 amino acids. CDR3 in amino acids: CASSLGLAAYNEQFF. The CDR3 nucleotides are TGTGCCAGCAGCTTGGGACTAGCGGCCTACAATGAGCAGTTCTTC.

The chain employs TRBV5-1 and TRBJ2-7; D uncertain. V lost 0 bases, J lost 0 bases, and 13 bases lay in between. The germline CDR1 and CDR2 sequences are SGHRS and YFSETQ. There are 16 residues in the CDR3. Here the CDR3 reads CASSLVPGISSYEQYF. The CDR3 bases are TGCGCCAGCAGCTTGGTTCCCGGAATTAGCTCCTACGAGCAGTACTTC.

The chain carries TRBV4-1 and TRBJ2-5; D is possibly TRBD1 (6 bases). Trimming shortened V by 0 bases and J by 5 bases, and 22 bases separated the two germline ends. This CDR3 spans 18 amino acids. Germline V gene lookup returns CDR1 MGHRA and CDR2 YSYEKL. DNA for the CDR3: TGCGCCAGCAGCCAAGATCCGCCGAACCCAGGGGCCCGGGAGACCCAGTACTTC. Translating it yields CASSQDPPNPGARETQYF.

This chain joins TRBV6-4 and TRBJ2-3; weak D call: TRBD1 (6 bases). Germline CDR1 is MRHNA and CDR2 is SNTAGT. Deletions cut 0 bases from V and 9 bases from J, with 7 bases between. The CDR3 has 12 amino acids. The CDR3 DNA follows: TGTGCCAGCAGTGACTCGGGACAAACGCAGTATTTT. This sequence encodes CASSDSGQTQYF.

The chain couples TRBV27 to TRBJ2-7, with 9 bases matching TRBD2. V lost 5 bases to trimming and J lost 3 bases; unmatched junction nucleotides: 5. From germline, CDR1 is MNHEY and CDR2 SMNVEV (reference sequence). This CDR3 region has 14 residues. CDR3 in amino acids: CASSLSGRIYEQYF. CDR3 nucleotide sequence: TGTGCCAGCAGTCTAAGCGGGAGGATCTACGAGCAGTACTTC.

The CDR3 region is CASSNSYNEQFF. The CDR3 DNA reads as TGCGCCAGCTCTAACTCCTACAATGAGCAGTTCTTC. V and J are TRBV5-1 and TRBJ2-1; D not resolved. Germline CDR1 and CDR2: SGHRS and YFSETQ. Between the trimmed V and J ends, which lost 7 bases and 0 bases, there was a span of 5 bases. This CDR3 has 12 amino acids.

This clone was observed a single time. The chain carries TRBV7-9 and TRBJ2-3; D gene unclear. The CDR3 is 12 residues long. The V gene's germline CDR1 is SEHNR and CDR2 FQNEAQ (reference sequence). The V end was cut by 7 bases, the J end by 5 bases, with 10 bases between. The CDR3 nucleotides are TGTGCCAGCACCCCAACGGGAGATACGCAGTATTTT. This gives the protein CASTPTGDTQYF.

The chain joins TRBV18 to TRBJ2-7; tentatively, D is TRBD1 or TRBD2 (5 bases each). Trimming took 3 bases from V and 2 from J, leaving 11 bases between them. CDR3 length: 14 residues. CDR1 and CDR2 from the germline V gene are KGHSH and LQKENI. The CDR3: CASSPGPLPYEQYF. The DNA of the CDR3 is TGTGCCAGCTCACCGGGACCATTACCCTACGAGCAGTACTTC.

To note about this clone: The sample contains more than one DNA sequence encoding this CDR3. V is TRBV29-1 and J is TRBJ2-3; the D is unclear. This CDR3 has 12 amino acids. The germline V gene has CDR1 SQVTM and CDR2 ANQGSEA. V lost 4 bases and J 2 bases, leaving 7 bases between the germline ends. For the CDR3, the DNA is TGCAGCGTTGTCCTTAACACAGATACGCAGTATTTT. Encoded protein: CSVVLNTDTQYF.

The rearrangement links TRBV7-9 to TRBJ2-3; D unresolved. The CDR3 is 14 amino acids. Germline V gene sequence: CDR1 SEHNR, CDR2 FQNEAQ (reference sequence). Trimming took 2 bases from V and 8 from J, leaving 14 bases between them. The CDR3 coding sequence is TGTGCCAGCAGCTTAAGTCTTCAGGAAACTACGCAGTATTTT. It specifies CASSLSLQETTQYF.

Here the CDR3 reads CASSFDFSANYGYTF. The DNA for the CDR3 is TGCGCCAGCAGCTTCGACTTCAGCGCTAACTATGGCTACACCTTC. V gene TRBV5-1 combines with J gene TRBJ1-2; no reliable D call. Germline assignment: CDR1 SGHRS and CDR2 YFSETQ. The V gene lost 2 bases and the J gene lost 0 bases, with 11 bases spanning the gap. This CDR3 has 15 amino acids.

The chain carries TRBV18 and TRBJ2-2, with unresolved D. V lost 4 bases to trimming and J lost 8 bases, with 11 bases between them. The length of the CDR3 is 13 residues. CDR1 and CDR2 from the germline V gene are KGHSH and LQKENI. CDR3 protein: CASSHAVSGELFF. The CDR3 DNA reads TGTGCCAGCTCACACGCCGTATCTGGGGAGCTGTTTTTT.

The chain couples TRBV14 to TRBJ2-2, with TRBD2 matching 8 bases. With V trimmed by 0 bases and J by 4 bases, 7 bases remained unmatched. The CDR3 runs 17 residues. The germline CDR1 and CDR2 sequences are SGHDN and FVKESK. The CDR3 coding sequence is TGTGCCAGCAGCCAAGATTTGGGACTAGTCGGCACCGGGGAGCTGTTTTTT. Encoded protein: CASSQDLGLVGTGELFF.

V and J are TRBV19 and TRBJ2-5; tentatively, D is TRBD2 (6 bases). The CDR3 runs 12 residues. Deletions cut 7 bases from V and 4 bases from J, with 10 bases between. Per germline, CDR1 LNHDA and CDR2 SQIVND (reference sequence). Here the CDR3 reads CASKVGGETQYF. In DNA form, the CDR3 reads TGTGCCAGTAAGGTGGGGGGAGAGACCCAGTACTTC.

CDR3 residues: CASSPLRSTDTQYF. The CDR3 DNA sequence: TGTGCCAGCAGCCCCCTTAGAAGCACAGATACGCAGTATTTT. V gene TRBV7-3 combines with J gene TRBJ2-3; D ambiguous. Between the trimmed V and J ends, which lost 5 bases and 0 bases, there was a span of 9 bases. CDR1 SGHTA and CDR2 FQGTGA come from the germline V gene. CDR3 length: 14 residues.

This clone was counted once. The V gene is TRBV7-8, the J gene TRBJ1-3; D is ambiguous. The CDR3 runs to 15 residues. The V end lost 5 bases, the J end lost 2 bases, and 13 bases lay between the germline ends. CDR1 is SGHVS, CDR2 FQNEAQ, per germline. CDR3 sequence (DNA): TGTGCCAGCAGCCCCACTTATTTAACTGGAAACACCATATATTTT. This encodes CASSPTYLTGNTIYF.

The chain links TRBV7-3 to TRBJ2-2, with D possibly being TRBD1 (6 bases). The germline V gene encodes CDR1 SGHTA and CDR2 FQGTGA. The CDR3 is 16 residues long. Trimming shortened V by 5 bases and J by 1 base, and 14 bases separated the two germline ends. Written as DNA, the CDR3 is TGTGCCAGCAGCCCCCAACCGGGACAGAACACCGGGGAGCTGTTTTTT. Protein product: CASSPQPGQNTGELFF.

Note on this clone: This same CDR3 is encoded by further DNA sequences in the sample. The chain uses TRBV11-3 and TRBJ2-2; D is unresolved. The germline gives CDR1 SGHNT, CDR2 YENEEA. This CDR3 spans 15 amino acids. V was clipped by 1 base and J by 5 bases, with 11 bases between them. CDR3 loop: CASSLGGAATGELFF. The DNA of the CDR3 is TGTGCCAGCAGCTTAGGTGGCGCTGCTACCGGGGAGCTGTTTTTT.

The rearrangement links TRBV14 to TRBJ2-3, with TRBD2 identical over 7 bases. The CDR3 loop spans 14 amino acids. In germline, CDR1 is SGHDN, CDR2 FVKESK. The J segment lost 4 bases and the V segment lost 3 bases, leaving 4 bases of the junction unmatched. CDR3: CASSHRGSPDTQYF. Written as DNA, the CDR3 is TGTGCCAGCAGCCATCGCGGGAGTCCAGATACGCAGTATTTT.

The chain uses TRBV2 and TRBJ2-5; 8 positions match TRBD1. Per the germline V gene, CDR1 is SNHLY and CDR2 is FYNNEI. J gave up 4 bases and V 4 bases, and 5 bases lay outside the gene matches. The CDR3 consists of 14 residues. For the CDR3, the DNA is TGTGCCAGCAGTGGGACAGGGCGGGGAGAGACCCAGTACTTC. It yields the protein CASSGTGRGETQYF.

This rearrangement joins TRBV7-8 to TRBJ1-1; D is undetermined. Germline values: CDR1 SGHVS, CDR2 FQNEAQ. The CDR3 extends over 11 amino acids. Trimming stripped 5 bases from V and 5 bases from J, with 6 bases between. CDR3 amino acids: CASSIRTEAFF. The CDR3 nucleotides are TGTGCCAGCAGCATAAGGACTGAAGCTTTCTTT.

The chain combines TRBV28 with TRBJ2-5; D ambiguous. Germline CDR1 MDHEN, CDR2 SYDVKM. The CDR3 is 13 residues long. Trimming cost V 1 base and J 6 bases, with 9 bases left between them. CDR3 sequence (DNA): TGTGCCAGCAGTTTATTGGCAGTAAAGACCCAGTACTTC. Its translation is CASSLLAVKTQYF.

J is TRBJ1-3 and V is TRBV5-1; D gene uncertain. Germline values: CDR1 SGHRS, CDR2 YFSETQ. V lost 6 bases, J lost 0 bases, and 7 bases lay in between. This CDR3 spans 13 amino acids. CDR3 DNA sequence: TGCGCCAGCATGGCAAACTCTGGAAACACCATATATTTT. This encodes CASMANSGNTIYF.

This chain joins TRBV2 and TRBJ1-5; a weak D match, TRBD1 (5 bases). The CDR3 sequence is 14 residues long. Trimming took off 4 bases at V and 3 bases at J, with 10 bases between the two ends. The germline V gene encodes CDR1 SNHLY and CDR2 FYNNEI. Here the CDR3 DNA reads TGTGCCAGCAGTGCGCAGGGATTCAATCAGCCCCAGCATTTT. It specifies CASSAQGFNQPQHF.

This chain connects TRBV5-4 to TRBJ2-2, with D hard to call. Trimming cost V 0 bases and J 9 bases, with 6 bases left between them. This CDR3 spans 12 amino acids. The germline gives CDR1 SGHNT, CDR2 YYREEE (reference sequence). Here the CDR3 DNA reads TGTGCCAGCAGCTTGGGGCCCAGGGAGCTGTTTTTT. Translating it yields CASSLGPRELFF.

The chain combines TRBV28 with TRBJ2-2; possibly TRBD1 or TRBD2 for D (5 bases each). The CDR3 runs to 15 residues. V was pared by 3 bases and J by 8 bases, with 16 bases between. Per germline, CDR1 MDHEN and CDR2 SYDVKM. This CDR3 reads CASSLRGGVTGELFF. The CDR3 DNA reads as TGTGCCAGCAGTTTGAGGGGTGGGGTTACTGGGGAGCTGTTTTTT.